Listed here is a single T cell receptor (beta chain). The CDR3 has 16 amino acids. Per germline, CDR1 SSHAT and CDR2 FNYEAQ (reference sequence). V lost 5 bases to trimming and J lost 2 bases; unmatched junction nucleotides: 6. These data originate in a study of blood T cell repertoires in COVID-19. Generated by immunoSEQ multiplex PCR, the TCRdb table keeps only in-frame clones and is missing some. This sample has roughly 310,000 clones, with about nine tenths found just once. Sequencing was carried out using peripheral blood. This chain connects TRBV7-7 to TRBJ2-2, with TRBD2 identical over 9 bases. This sequence originates from a woman aged 25 to 45 with COVID-19, enrolled during active disease. In nucleotides, the CDR3 is TGTGCCAGCAGCGCCTCTAGCGGGATAAACACCGGGGAGCTGTTTTTT. This gives the protein CASSASSGINTGELFF.